These T cell receptor beta chains were read from a single sample in a study of memory CD4+ T cells and cytomegalovirus serostatus. Profiling relied on immunoSEQ multiplex PCR, and the TCRdb table lists in-frame clones only, not all of them. Of about 100,000 clones in the sample, 80% were seen once. The material sequenced was memory CD4+ T cells from blood. These receptors all come from an adult in good health and CMV-seropositive. CDR3s include the opening cysteine and the closing phenylalanine or tryptophan. D genes are given only for firm matches. Clone size, where shown, is once, few, many, or a class for clones that have expanded.

TRBD2,TRBJ2-1,TRBV9,.,CASSGGLAGALEQFF,TGTGCCAGCAGCGGAGGACTAGCGGGAGCACTTGAGCAGTTCTTC
TRBD2,TRBJ2-1,TRBV18,.,CASSPLLAGGLGNEQFF,TGTGCCAGCTCACCCCTACTAGCGGGAGGACTAGGCAATGAGCAGTTCTTC
.,TRBJ2-1,TRBV7-8,once,CASSLLAGIRYNEQFF,TGTGCCAGCAGCTTATTGGCTGGGATCCGCTACAATGAGCAGTTCTTC
.,TRBJ1-2,TRBV6-1,many,CASSWGTDNGYTF,TGTGCCAGCAGCTGGGGCACCGACAATGGCTACACCTTC
.,TRBJ2-3,TRBV19,few,CASSIWGNSGDTQYF,TGTGCCAGTAGTATTTGGGGAAACTCCGGCGATACGCAGTATTTT
.,TRBJ1-5,TRBV18,once,CASSPGPPRGDQPQHF,TGTGCCAGCTCCCCGGGACCCCCACGGGGAGATCAGCCCCAGCATTTT
.,TRBJ2-3,TRBV21-1,once,CASCWVGGTHSDTQYF,TGTGCCAGCTGCTGGGTGGGCGGGACGCACTCAGATACGCAGTATTTT
.,TRBJ1-4,TRBV5-5,few,CASSLGYEKLFF,TGTGCCAGCAGTCTTGGTTATGAAAAACTGTTTTTT
TRBD1,TRBJ1-3,TRBV28,few,CASIGQVSGNTIYF,TGTGCCAGCATCGGACAGGTCTCTGGAAACACCATATATTTT
TRBD2,TRBJ2-1,TRBV4-1,few,CASSLQGLAGNEQFF,TGCGCCAGCAGCCTCCAGGGACTAGCGGGAAATGAGCAGTTCTTC
.,TRBJ1-5,TRBV4-2,.,CASSQETGQFNQPQHF,TGTGCCAGCAGCCAAGAGACCGGACAGTTTAATCAGCCCCAGCATTTT
.,TRBJ2-2,TRBV2,.,CASRREQNTGELFF,TGTGCCAGCAGGAGAGAACAAAACACCGGGGAGCTGTTTTTT
.,TRBJ2-5,TRBV7-7,.,CASSRDRSETQYF,TGTGCTAGCAGCCGCGACAGGTCAGAGACCCAGTACTTC
.,TRBJ1-1,TRBV7-8,few,CASSTSGPNTEAFF,TGTGCCAGCAGTACCTCCGGACCGAACACTGAAGCTTTCTTT
TRBD1,TRBJ1-1,TRBV5-1,.,CASSRKDRGTEAFF,TGCGCCAGCAGCAGAAAAGACAGGGGGACTGAAGCTTTCTTT
.,TRBJ1-1,TRBV25-1,.,CASTSTGNTEAFF,TGTGCCAGCACTTCGACAGGGAACACTGAAGCTTTCTTT
TRBD1,TRBJ2-1,TRBV5-1,.,CASSLAWDRVDEQFF,TGCGCCAGCAGCTTGGCCTGGGACAGGGTCGATGAGCAGTTCTTC
TRBD1,TRBJ2-7,TRBV30,.,CAWRTGQGAYEQYF,TGTGCCTGGAGGACGGGACAGGGGGCTTACGAGCAGTACTTC
.,TRBJ2-7,TRBV7-9,.,CASSLSETSYEQYF,TGTGCCAGCAGCCTTAGCGAGACCTCCTACGAGCAGTACTTC
.,TRBJ2-5,TRBV29-1,.,CSVEGYEETQYF,TGCAGCGTTGAGGGGTACGAAGAGACCCAGTACTTC
TRBD2,TRBJ2-3,TRBV7-3,.,CASGSGSTDTQYF,TGTGCCAGCGGTAGCGGGAGCACAGATACGCAGTATTTT
.,TRBJ2-7,TRBV27,.,CASGRGWGGSYEQYF,TGTGCCAGCGGCAGGGGGTGGGGGGGGTCCTACGAGCAGTACTTC
.,TRBJ2-5,TRBV5-1,.,CASSRGSRGKQETQYF,TGCGCCAGCAGCCGGGGGAGCAGAGGGAAGCAAGAGACCCAGTACTTC
TRBD1,TRBJ2-6,TRBV6-1,.,CASSDPTGGGANVLTF,TGTGCCAGCAGTGATCCGACAGGGGGAGGGGCCAACGTCCTGACTTTC
TRBD1,TRBJ2-5,TRBV5-1,.,CASRAGGEETQYF,TGCGCCAGCAGGGCAGGGGGCGAGGAGACCCAGTACTTC
.,TRBJ2-1,TRBV27,.,CASSLWSSNEQFF,TGTGCCAGCAGTTTATGGTCGAGCAATGAGCAGTTCTTC
TRBD1,TRBJ2-5,TRBV6-1,once,CASSETGKGETQYF,TGTGCCAGCAGTGAGACAGGGAAGGGGGAGACCCAGTACTTC
TRBD1,TRBJ2-1,TRBV5-1,.,CASSVAGGNEQFF,TGCGCCAGCAGCGTGGCAGGGGGCAATGAGCAGTTCTTC
TRBD1,TRBJ2-7,TRBV4-1,few,CASSREPGQGAYEQYF,TGCGCCAGCAGCCGAGAACCGGGACAGGGGGCCTACGAGCAGTACTTC
.,TRBJ2-7,TRBV9,.,CASSVEAGMVPYEQYF,TGTGCCAGCAGCGTCGAGGCAGGGATGGTTCCCTACGAGCAGTACTTC